A single sample gave rise to the 8 T cell receptor beta chains below, sequenced in a study of T cell repertoires in cytomegalovirus infection. TCRdb used MiXCR to reprocess the reads, holding one entry per CDR3 protein. This sample has about 300,000 distinct CDR3 sequences, with roughly a tenth found just once. Specimen: PBMCs. Receptor source: a human donor in good health (CMV status not recorded). Some clones in this sample may be carry-over from other donors' samples.

This clonotype was counted ten times or more. The V call is TRBV28, the J call TRBJ1-2; D not certain. Trimming left V 0 bases short and J 2 bases short, with 10 bases between. Germline CDR1 reads MDHEN; CDR2 reads SYDVKM. This CDR3 comprises 15 residues. The CDR3 bases are TGTGCCAGCAGTTTATGGTCGGGAGACAACTATGGCTACACCTTC. This gives the protein CASSLWSGDNYGYTF.

The CDR3 coding sequence is TGCAGTGCCCTGAACCCAGGGGAGGACACTGAAGCTTTCTTT. This codes for CSALNPGEDTEAFF. This chain connects TRBV20-1 to TRBJ1-1; tentative D call: TRBD1 (6 bases). Trimming removed 6 bases at V and 3 bases at J, with 17 bases between. The CDR3 has 14 amino acids. Germline-derived CDR1 and CDR2 are DFQATT and SNEGSKA (reference sequence).

The chain carries TRBV20-1 and TRBJ2-5; D possibly corresponds to TRBD2 (5 bases). Between the trimmed V and J ends, which lost 5 bases and 2 bases, there was a span of 12 bases. Germline CDR1 is DFQATT and CDR2 is SNEGSKA (reference sequence). There are 13 residues in the CDR3. The chain's CDR3 is CSAGVPGQETQYF. In DNA, the CDR3 is TGCAGTGCTGGCGTTCCGGGGCAAGAGACCCAGTACTTC.

This clonotype was seen repeatedly, ten times or more. The V call is TRBV20-1, the J call TRBJ2-5, with 7 bases lining up with TRBD2. CDR3 length: 16 amino acids. In germline, CDR1 is DFQATT, CDR2 SNEGSKA (reference sequence). V shed 4 bases and J 2 bases; nucleotides not matched to a gene: 13. The CDR3 coding sequence is TGCAGTGCTATCCCACTAGCGACGCGGTTTCAAGAGACCCAGTACTTC. Protein: CSAIPLATRFQETQYF.

The sample holds many counts of this clonotype. The chain employs TRBV7-2 and TRBJ2-3; weak D call: TRBD1 (5 bases). The germline V and J ends were trimmed by 1 base and 6 bases, with 11 bases remaining between them. Germline CDR1 SGHTA, CDR2 FQGNSA. This CDR3 has 14 amino acids. The CDR3 reads CASSLEDIRDTQYF. As DNA, the CDR3 is TGTGCCAGCAGCTTAGAGGACATTCGGGATACGCAGTATTTT.

This clonotype was seen at least ten times. As DNA, the CDR3 is TGTGCCATCAGTGACGGACTTGGCTACAATGAGCAGTTCTTC. Amino acid sequence: CAISDGLGYNEQFF. The rearrangement uses TRBV10-3 and TRBJ2-1; tentatively, D is TRBD2 (5 bases). Trimming removed 3 bases from V and 3 bases from J, with 9 bases in between. Germline V CDR1 and CDR2: ENHRY, SYGVKD. There are 14 residues in the CDR3.

This clonotype came up many times. V is TRBV10-3 and J is TRBJ2-7; D remains ambiguous. The V end was cut by 0 bases, the J end by 4 bases, with 7 bases between. Germline CDR1 reads ENHRY; CDR2 reads SYGVKD. The CDR3 has 13 residues. CDR3: CAISESRGYEQYF. In nucleotides, the CDR3 is TGTGCCATCAGTGAGTCCCGAGGTTACGAGCAGTACTTC.

This sequence joins TRBV9 and TRBJ2-4; 8 bases agree with TRBD1. The CDR3 contains 16 residues. Germline-derived CDR1 and CDR2 are SGDLS and YYNGEE. With 3 bases clipped from V and 6 bases from J, the junction kept 11 bases outside the gene matches. This CDR3 is CASSANTGGSGNIQYF. The CDR3 nucleotides read TGTGCCAGCAGCGCAAATACAGGGGGATCGGGAAACATTCAGTACTTC.